A selection of T cell receptor beta chains follows, all from one sample in a study of T cell responses to AZD1222 COVID-19 vaccine. TCRdb keeps only in-frame clones here, not all; method: immunoSEQ multiplex PCR. The data hold 95,000 to 150,000 clones, with about 89% observed a single time. Sequenced material: peripheral blood, taken on day 0 of AZD1222 vaccination. The receptors come from an adult in good health. CDR3s include the opening cysteine and the closing phenylalanine or tryptophan. A D gene is named only where the DNA matches it firmly. Expanded clones get a size class; other rows say once, few or many, or leave the size out.

NA,TRBV4-1,15,NA,TRBJ2-3,TGCGCCAGCAGCCTTTCCGGGCAAACAACAGATACGCAGTATTTT,CASSLSGQTTDTQYF
NA,TRBV11-3,14,NA,TRBJ2-2,TGTGCCAGCAGCTTGGGTGCGATCACCGGGGAGCTGTTTTTT,CASSLGAITGELFF
NA,TRBV2,14,NA,TRBJ1-1,TGTGCCAGCACCGGAGCCCCTATGAACACTGAAGCTTTCTTT,CASTGAPMNTEAFF
NA,TRBV5-1,12,NA,TRBJ1-1,TGCGCCAGCAGCTTGCCGTCCCGTGAAGCTTTCTTT,CASSLPSREAFF
TRBD1,TRBV28,16,NA,TRBJ1-4,TGTGCCAGCAGTCGACAGGGGGCTAGGGCTAATGAAAAACTGTTTTTT,CASSRQGARANEKLFF
NA,TRBV11-2,16,NA,TRBJ1-4,TGTGCCAGCAGCACACATGGACAGCTTTTTAATGAAAAACTGTTTTTT,CASSTHGQLFNEKLFF
NA,TRBV18,10,NA,TRBJ2-3,TGTGCCAGCTCCCGAGATACGCAGTATTTT,CASSRDTQYF
TRBD2,TRBV10-3,15,NA,TRBJ2-1,TGTGCCATCAGTGGAACGGGAGGGGTTAGTGGTGAGCAGTTCTTC,CAISGTGGVSGEQFF
NA,TRBV27,13,once,TRBJ2-7,TGTGCCAGCAGTCCCTTCGGATCGGGCGAGCAGTACTTC,CASSPFGSGEQYF
NA,TRBV28,11,NA,TRBJ2-7,TGTGCCAGCGGGCAGATCTACGAGCAGTACTTC,CASGQIYEQYF
NA,TRBV18,13,once,TRBJ1-1,TGTGCCAGCTCAGGGCGGGACGGGGCTGAAGCTTTCTTT,CASSGRDGAEAFF
TRBD1,TRBV27,16,once,TRBJ1-5,TGTGCCAGCAGTCTTCGGACAGGAGGGAGCAATCAGCCCCAGCATTTT,CASSLRTGGSNQPQHF
NA,TRBV25-1,13,NA,TRBJ2-7,TGTGCCAGCAGTAAGAACAGCCCCTACGAGCAGTACTTC,CASSKNSPYEQYF
TRBD1,TRBV28,16,NA,TRBJ1-1,TGTGCCAGCAGTTTATCCCCCGGGACAGGGGCTTCTGAAGCTTTCTTT,CASSLSPGTGASEAFF
NA,TRBV19,12,NA,TRBJ1-2,TGTGCCACCCACTTAGCGGGGATCGGCTACACCTTC,CATHLAGIGYTF
NA,TRBV7-9,13,NA,TRBJ2-7,TGTGCCAGCAGCTTATACGTAACAGACGAGCAGTACTTC,CASSLYVTDEQYF
TRBD1,TRBV18,16,few,TRBJ1-5,TGTGCCAGCTCAGACGACAGGGCCTATAGCAATCAGCCCCAGCATTTT,CASSDDRAYSNQPQHF
NA,TRBV11-2,15,NA,TRBJ1-1,TGTGCCAGCAGCTTAGTTGGGGGGGAGAACACTGAAGCTTTCTTT,CASSLVGGENTEAFF
NA,TRBV5-5,13,NA,TRBJ1-1,TGTGCCAGCAAATACTCCCCCGACACTGAAGCTTTCTTT,CASKYSPDTEAFF
NA,TRBV25-1,14,NA,TRBJ1-2,TGTGCCAGCAGTGAATTCAGCGGAAGAAATGGCTACACCTTC,CASSEFSGRNGYTF
NA,TRBV19,14,NA,TRBJ1-2,TGTGCCAGTAGTATTTCGGGTCCGACGGTCGACTACACCTTC,CASSISGPTVDYTF
NA,TRBV12-5,12,NA,TRBJ1-1,TGTGCTAGTGGTTTAAAGAACACTGAAGCTTTCTTT,CASGLKNTEAFF
NA,TRBV5-6,16,NA,TRBJ2-5,TGTGCCAGCAGCCCGGCCGGCTCAGGAGGAAGAGAGACCCAGTACTTC,CASSPAGSGGRETQYF
NA,TRBV18,15,NA,TRBJ1-4,TGTGCCAGCTCCCAGGACGACGGACATAATGAAAAACTGTTTTTT,CASSQDDGHNEKLFF
NA,TRBV10-2,17,NA,TRBJ1-1,TGCGCCAGCAGTGAGTCGCCAAGGCCCCTCATGAACACTGAAGCTTTCTTT,CASSESPRPLMNTEAFF
TRBD1,TRBV7-9,13,NA,TRBJ2-7,TGTGCCAGCAGGGGAACAGGGGTCTACGAGCAGTACTTC,CASRGTGVYEQYF
NA,TRBV6-5,13,NA,TRBJ1-1,TGTGCCAGTTCTAATCAGATGAACACTGAAGCTTTCTTT,CASSNQMNTEAFF
TRBD1,TRBV7-9,12,once,TRBJ1-1,TGTGCCACGAGACAGGGGGTCACTGAAGCTTTCTTT,CATRQGVTEAFF
NA,TRBV6-5,14,NA,TRBJ1-2,TGTGCCAGCAGTTACCTTGTGGGCGGGCATGGCTACACCTTC,CASSYLVGGHGYTF
NA,TRBV3-1/TRBV3-2,15,NA,TRBJ2-1,TGTGCCAGCAGCCCGACACACCTTACCTACAATGAGCAGTTCTTC,CASSPTHLTYNEQFF
NA,TRBV25-1,13,NA,TRBJ2-7,TGTGCCAGCACCGACCTACCAGGTGAAGAGCAGTACTTC,CASTDLPGEEQYF
NA,TRBV5-1,12,once,TRBJ2-5,TGCGCCAGCAGAAGGGGGCAAGAGACCCAGTACTTC,CASRRGQETQYF
NA,TRBV11-2,13,NA,TRBJ2-2,TGTGCCAGCAGCTTTTCGATTCTCGGGGAGCTGTTTTTT,CASSFSILGELFF
NA,TRBV24-1,14,NA,TRBJ2-1,TGTGCCACCAGTGTTTCCGGGAGTGGGAATGAGCAGTTCTTC,CATSVSGSGNEQFF
TRBD1,TRBV24-1,16,NA,TRBJ2-1,TGTGCCACCAGTGACTTCCGGGACAGGGACTACAATGAGCAGTTCTTC,CATSDFRDRDYNEQFF
TRBD2,TRBV10-1,14,NA,TRBJ2-1,TGCGCCAGCAGCCCGGGACTAGCAGGCACTGAGCAGTTCTTC,CASSPGLAGTEQFF